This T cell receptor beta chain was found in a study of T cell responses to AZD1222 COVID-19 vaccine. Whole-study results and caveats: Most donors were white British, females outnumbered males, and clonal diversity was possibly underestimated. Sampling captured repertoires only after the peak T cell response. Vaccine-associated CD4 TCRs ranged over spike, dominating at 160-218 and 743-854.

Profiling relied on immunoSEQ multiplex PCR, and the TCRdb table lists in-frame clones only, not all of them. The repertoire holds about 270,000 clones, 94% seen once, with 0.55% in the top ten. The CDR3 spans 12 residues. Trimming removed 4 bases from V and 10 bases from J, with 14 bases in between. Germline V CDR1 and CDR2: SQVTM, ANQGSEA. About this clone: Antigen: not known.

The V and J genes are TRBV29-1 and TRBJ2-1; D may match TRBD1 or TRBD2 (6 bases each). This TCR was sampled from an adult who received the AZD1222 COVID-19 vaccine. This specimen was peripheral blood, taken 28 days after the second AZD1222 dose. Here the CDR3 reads CSVVPGAWEQFF. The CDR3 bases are TGCAGCGTTGTCCCGGGGGCTTGGGAGCAGTTCTTC.